This T cell receptor (beta chain) was obtained from a study of blood T cell repertoires in COVID-19. Background on the study: Sample material is recorded as cDNA or gDNA derived from T cells, B-cell-depleted T cells, or PBMCs.

In the authors' workflow: It was from reference gene primer amplification that nucleated cell counts were estimated. Method: immunoSEQ multiplex PCR; TCRdb's copy keeps in-frame clones and lacks some. That table is the source of V, J and clone size, and D and trimming were worked out from the DNA. The table lists some 490,000 clones, around 85% of them singletons. V was pared by 5 bases and J by 1 base, with 6 bases of the junction left unmatched. This CDR3 spans 15 amino acids. Germline loops: CDR1 SNHLY, CDR2 FYNNEI. This study enrolled people aged about 18 to 90 from 20 to 25 US geographic areas. This sequence joins TRBV2 and TRBJ2-7; 9 nucleotides agree with TRBD1. This receptor was obtained from a woman aged 60-70 years who had recovered from COVID-19. The specimen was PBMCs or T cells enriched from blood (not recorded which). The CDR3 loop is CASSRGQGWSYEQYF. The CDR3 region has the DNA TGTGCCAGCAGTCGAGGACAGGGGTGGTCCTACGAGCAGTACTTC. The full variable domain, with the rest looked up from reference TRBV2 and TRBJ2-7, is EPEVTQTPSHQVTQMGQEVILRCVPISNHLYFYWYRQILGQKVEFLVSFYNNEISEKSEIFDDQFSVERPDGSNFTLKIRSTKLEDSAMYFCASSRGQGWSYEQYFGPGTRLTVT.